This TCR beta chain is from a study of cytomegalovirus exposure and HLA in healthy donors. PCR amplification relied on 60 Vbeta primers (plus 13 Jbeta primers). Some clones are missing from TCRdb's copy, which holds only in-frame ones; the method was immunoSEQ multiplex PCR. The profile shows about 170,000 clones, about three quarters of them singletons. The CDR3 loop spans 14 amino acids. The sequenced material came from PBMCs. V is TRBV21-1 and J is TRBJ2-7; the table calls TRBD1, which could not be checked here. TRBV21-1 is a pseudogene segment. The receptor was isolated from a man aged 35 to 55 in good health and CMV-seropositive. The DNA for the CDR3 is TGTGCCAGCAGCAAAAGCAACAGGGGAGGCGAGCAGTACTTC. This encodes CASSKSNRGGEQYF.